Listed below are T cell receptor beta chains from one sample, sequenced in a study of OX40 agonist ivuxolimab in advanced cancers. TCRdb's table, derived via immunoSEQ multiplex PCR, lists solely in-frame clones and lacks some. The repertoire consists of 50,000 to 75,000 clones, with more than 90% occurring once and the leading ten covering approximately 0.64%. The specimen comprised CD4+ or CD8+ T cells sorted from blood, sampled in a trial of the OX40 agonist ivuxolimab. Receptors originate from an adult with an advanced solid tumor such as melanoma, head and neck, liver or kidney cancer. CDR3s include the opening cysteine and the closing phenylalanine or tryptophan. D genes are given only for firm matches. Not every row has a clone size; where given, it reads once, few, many or a size class.

cdr3_aa	cdr3_nt	clone_size	j_call	v_call	d_call
CASSYSTQGLSEQFF	TGTGCCAGCAGTTACTCGACACAGGGGTTGAGTGAGCAGTTCTTC	-	TRBJ2-1	TRBV6-5	TRBD1
CASSLGLAEGQETQYF	TGTGCCAGCAGTCTGGGACTAGCGGAAGGTCAAGAGACCCAGTACTTC	-	TRBJ2-5	TRBV7-6	TRBD2
CASSEGGSYEQYF	TGCGCCAGCAGTGAGGGCGGCTCCTACGAGCAGTACTTC	-	TRBJ2-7	TRBV10-1	-
CASSFGGGHNTGELFF	TGTGCCAGCAGCTTTGGCGGGGGCCATAACACCGGGGAGCTGTTTTTT	-	TRBJ2-2	TRBV7-8	-
CASSIAGLAHGTGELFF	TGTGCCAGTAGTATAGCTGGTCTAGCTCATGGCACCGGGGAGCTGTTTTTT	-	TRBJ2-2	TRBV19	-
CASSSTGRIQETQYF	TGCGCCAGCAGTTCTACCGGACGGATTCAAGAGACCCAGTACTTC	-	TRBJ2-5	TRBV5-1	-
CASRGQVSPEQYF	TGTGCCAGCAGGGGACAGGTCAGTCCTGAGCAGTACTTC	-	TRBJ2-7	TRBV6-1	TRBD1
CASSFAGEETQYF	TGTGCCAGCAGCTTCGCAGGGGAGGAGACCCAGTACTTC	-	TRBJ2-5	TRBV11-2	-
CASSPTGTPYNEQFF	TGCGCCAGCAGCCCCACCGGGACTCCCTACAATGAGCAGTTCTTC	few	TRBJ2-1	TRBV5-1	-
CASSRQGASYGYTF	TGTGCCAGCAGCCGCCAGGGGGCAAGCTATGGCTACACCTTC	-	TRBJ1-2	TRBV5-6	TRBD1
CASSQDLSRVNEQFF	TGTGCCAGCAGCCAAGATTTAAGTCGGGTCAATGAGCAGTTCTTC	-	TRBJ2-1	TRBV4-2	-
CASSLGVAGGTEAFF	TGTGCCAGCAGCCTAGGGGTGGCAGGGGGCACTGAAGCTTTCTTT	-	TRBJ1-1	TRBV7-9	TRBD1
CATSSSGRGARSPLHF	TGTGCCACCAGCTCGAGTGGGCGGGGGGCAAGGTCACCCCTCCACTTT	-	TRBJ1-6	TRBV15	-
CASSYTTGEDSPLHF	TGTGCCAGCAGTTACACGACAGGGGAAGATTCACCCCTCCACTTT	-	TRBJ1-6	TRBV6-5	TRBD1
CASSIDEAAVGQPQHF	TGTGCCAGTAGTATAGATGAGGCGGCAGTCGGGCAGCCCCAGCATTTT	-	TRBJ1-5	TRBV19	-
CASSIDRWGNTEAFF	TGTGCCAGTAGTATAGATAGGTGGGGAAACACTGAAGCTTTCTTT	-	TRBJ1-1	TRBV19	-
CAWVASAYEQYF	TGTGCCTGGGTCGCTAGCGCCTACGAGCAGTACTTC	-	TRBJ2-7	TRBV30	-
CASSPRSLTDTQYF	TGTGCCAGCAGCCCCAGGAGCCTCACAGATACGCAGTATTTT	-	TRBJ2-3	TRBV5-4	-
CASSSPGPGGELFF	TGTGCCAGCAGCTCCCCAGGGCCGGGCGGGGAGCTGTTTTTT	-	TRBJ2-2	TRBV5-4	-
CASSLVFSTDTQYF	TGTGCCAGCAGCTTGGTATTTAGCACAGATACGCAGTATTTT	-	TRBJ2-3	TRBV5-4	-
CASSLTGASTDTQYF	TGTGCCAGCAGCTTAACCGGGGCTAGCACAGATACGCAGTATTTT	-	TRBJ2-3	TRBV7-3	-
CASSPLAGAETQYF	TGTGCCAGCAGCCCGCTAGCGGGAGCTGAGACCCAGTACTTC	-	TRBJ2-5	TRBV7-9	TRBD2
CAWSVQGPSEQYF	TGTGCCTGGAGTGTCCAGGGCCCCTCCGAGCAGTACTTC	-	TRBJ2-7	TRBV30	-
CASSLERGGSTQYF	TGTGCCAGCAGCTTAGAGCGGGGGGGGAGTACGCAGTATTTT	once	TRBJ2-3	TRBV5-4	TRBD2
CASNRDSNQPQHF	TGTGCCAGCAACCGGGACAGCAATCAGCCCCAGCATTTT	-	TRBJ1-5	TRBV9	-
CSVEVMVGRTDTQYF	TGCAGCGTTGAAGTAATGGTCGGACGCACAGATACGCAGTATTTT	-	TRBJ2-3	TRBV29-1	-
CASSLASDSYEQYF	TGCGCCAGCAGCTTGGCGTCCGACTCCTACGAGCAGTACTTC	-	TRBJ2-7	TRBV5-1	-
CASSPTTSTDTQYF	TGTGCCAGCAGCCCAACGACTAGCACAGATACGCAGTATTTT	-	TRBJ2-3	TRBV7-2	-
CASRIGGQSYEQYF	TGTGCCAGTAGGATCGGAGGCCAGTCCTACGAGCAGTACTTC	-	TRBJ2-7	TRBV19	-
CASLTTGGAYNEQFF	TGTGCCAGCCTGACAACAGGGGGCGCTTACAATGAGCAGTTCTTC	-	TRBJ2-1	TRBV6-4	TRBD1
CASSQRSGGLNQPQHF	TGCGCCAGCAGCCAACGCTCCGGGGGCCTCAATCAGCCCCAGCATTTT	-	TRBJ1-5	TRBV4-1	-
CASSPGATPNLPLHF	TGTGCCAGCAGCCCGGGGGCAACCCCTAATTTACCCCTCCACTTT	-	TRBJ1-6	TRBV6-1	-
CASSRPGETQYF	TGTGCCAGCAGCCGTCCCGGAGAGACCCAGTACTTC	once	TRBJ2-5	TRBV7-3	-
CASSDNRVYGYTF	TGTGCCAGCTCAGATAACAGGGTTTATGGCTACACCTTC	-	TRBJ1-2	TRBV18	-
CASSSSLADHNEQFF	TGTGCCAGCAGTTCGTCTCTAGCGGACCACAATGAGCAGTTCTTC	-	TRBJ2-1	TRBV27	TRBD2
CASSSDSKTQYF	TGTGCCAGCAGCTCGGACAGTAAGACCCAGTACTTC	-	TRBJ2-5	TRBV11-2	-
CASSLVTLQHGYTF	TGTGCCAGCAGCTTAGTGACCCTACAGCATGGCTACACCTTC	-	TRBJ1-2	TRBV7-6	-